A selection of T cell receptor beta chains follows, all from one sample in a study of control samples from healthy donors and cancer patients. The assay was immunoSEQ multiplex PCR, and TCRdb's table has in-frame clones only and misses some. The sample has about 38,000 clones, over 70% seen once; the top ten hold approximately 21%. The sequenced sample consisted of PBMCs. The receptors originated from a woman in her sixties with lung cancer. Both conserved end residues are part of each CDR3. Fields, in order: V gene, D gene, J gene, clone size, CDR3 protein, CDR3 DNA. D genes are given only for firm matches. Some rows have no size entry. The others give once, few or many, or a class for an expanded clone.

v_gene: TRBV10-3
d_gene: -
j_gene: TRBJ1-2
abundance: -
CDR3aa: CAISEGNYGYTF
CDR3nt: TGTGCCATCAGTGAGGGTAACTATGGCTACACCTTC

v_gene: TRBV6-2/TRBV6-3
d_gene: -
j_gene: TRBJ2-1
abundance: -
CDR3aa: CASSYSTGGIEQFF
CDR3nt: TGTGCCAGCAGTTACTCCACAGGCGGGATTGAGCAGTTCTTC

v_gene: TRBV30
d_gene: -
j_gene: TRBJ2-1
abundance: once
CDR3aa: CAWRGRLLYNEQFF
CDR3nt: TGTGCCTGGAGAGGTCGTCTATTATACAATGAGCAGTTCTTC

v_gene: TRBV16
d_gene: TRBD1
j_gene: TRBJ1-6
abundance: -
CDR3aa: CASSPTTGVWSPLHF
CDR3nt: TGTGCCAGCAGCCCTACCACAGGGGTATGGTCACCCCTCCACTTT

v_gene: TRBV2
d_gene: -
j_gene: TRBJ1-1
abundance: few
CDR3aa: CASRRTALRSEAFF
CDR3nt: TGTGCCAGCAGAAGGACAGCGCTTAGGTCTGAAGCTTTCTTT

v_gene: TRBV11-2
d_gene: TRBD1
j_gene: TRBJ1-1
abundance: -
CDR3aa: CASSMGQGQGDTEAFF
CDR3nt: TGTGCCAGCAGCATGGGCCAGGGACAGGGGGACACTGAAGCTTTCTTT

v_gene: TRBV7-2
d_gene: -
j_gene: TRBJ2-5
abundance: -
CDR3aa: CASSGALAETQYF
CDR3nt: TGTGCCAGCAGCGGGGCGTTGGCGGAGACCCAGTACTTC

v_gene: TRBV7-6
d_gene: -
j_gene: TRBJ2-5
abundance: -
CDR3aa: CASSSGTPRVETQYF
CDR3nt: TGTGCCAGCAGTTCCGGGACCCCCCGGGTGGAGACCCAGTACTTC

v_gene: TRBV7-9
d_gene: -
j_gene: TRBJ2-5
abundance: -
CDR3aa: CASRDGGEETQYF
CDR3nt: TGTGCCAGCCGGGACGGCGGTGAGGAGACCCAGTACTTC

v_gene: TRBV29-1
d_gene: TRBD2
j_gene: TRBJ2-3
abundance: -
CDR3aa: CSVLLAASTDTQYF
CDR3nt: TGCAGCGTTTTACTAGCGGCGAGCACAGATACGCAGTATTTT

v_gene: TRBV30
d_gene: TRBD1
j_gene: TRBJ1-1
abundance: -
CDR3aa: CAWSHPGTGPNTEAFF
CDR3nt: TGTGCCTGGAGCCACCCCGGGACAGGCCCCAACACTGAAGCTTTCTTT

v_gene: TRBV11-2
d_gene: TRBD2
j_gene: TRBJ2-2
abundance: -
CDR3aa: CASSLASGSSGELFF
CDR3nt: TGTGCCAGCAGCTTAGCTAGCGGGAGTTCCGGGGAGCTGTTTTTT

v_gene: TRBV27
d_gene: TRBD1
j_gene: TRBJ2-2
abundance: -
CDR3aa: CASRFTGVGTGELFF
CDR3nt: TGTGCCAGCAGATTTACAGGGGTAGGCACCGGGGAGCTGTTTTTT

v_gene: TRBV24-1
d_gene: -
j_gene: TRBJ2-3
abundance: -
CDR3aa: CATSDPLTGRDTQYF
CDR3nt: TGTGCCACCAGTGATCCTCTCACGGGGCGGGATACGCAGTATTTT

v_gene: TRBV7-6
d_gene: -
j_gene: TRBJ1-1
abundance: -
CDR3aa: CASSWGENTEAFF
CDR3nt: TGTGCCAGCAGCTGGGGAGAGAACACTGAAGCTTTCTTT

v_gene: TRBV27
d_gene: TRBD1
j_gene: TRBJ1-6
abundance: -
CDR3aa: CASRQGGSSPLHF
CDR3nt: TGTGCCAGCCGACAGGGTGGGAGTTCACCCCTCCACTTT

v_gene: TRBV11-2
d_gene: -
j_gene: TRBJ1-4
abundance: -
CDR3aa: CASSLDLNEKLFF
CDR3nt: TGTGCCAGCAGCTTAGATCTTAATGAAAAACTGTTTTTT

v_gene: TRBV9
d_gene: -
j_gene: TRBJ2-7
abundance: -
CDR3aa: CASSPWTYGDEQYF
CDR3nt: TGTGCCAGCAGCCCTTGGACCTACGGGGACGAGCAGTACTTC

v_gene: TRBV3-1/TRBV3-2
d_gene: TRBD1
j_gene: TRBJ1-2
abundance: -
CDR3aa: CASSHIGSWTGGWGYTF
CDR3nt: TGTGCCAGCAGCCATATAGGGAGTTGGACAGGGGGTTGGGGCTACACCTTC

v_gene: TRBV7-3
d_gene: TRBD1
j_gene: TRBJ2-5
abundance: -
CDR3aa: CASSLYDRGETQYF
CDR3nt: TGTGCCAGCAGCTTATATGACAGGGGAGAGACCCAGTACTTC

v_gene: TRBV6-5
d_gene: TRBD2
j_gene: TRBJ2-7
abundance: -
CDR3aa: CASKSGGTSYEQYF
CDR3nt: TGTGCCAGCAAAAGCGGGGGAACATCCTACGAGCAGTACTTC

v_gene: TRBV6-5
d_gene: -
j_gene: TRBJ1-1
abundance: -
CDR3aa: CASSYSRNTEAFF
CDR3nt: TGTGCCAGCAGTTACTCCCGGAACACTGAAGCTTTCTTT

v_gene: TRBV7-8
d_gene: TRBD2
j_gene: TRBJ2-5
abundance: -
CDR3aa: CASSFPTSGDQETQYF
CDR3nt: TGTGCCAGCAGCTTCCCGACTAGCGGGGATCAAGAGACCCAGTACTTC

v_gene: TRBV12-5
d_gene: -
j_gene: TRBJ2-6
abundance: once
CDR3aa: CASLNSGANVLTF
CDR3nt: TGTGCTAGTCTCAACTCTGGGGCCAACGTCCTGACTTTC

v_gene: TRBV19
d_gene: -
j_gene: TRBJ1-1
abundance: -
CDR3aa: CASWLNTEAFF
CDR3nt: TGTGCCAGTTGGTTGAACACTGAAGCTTTCTTT

v_gene: TRBV19
d_gene: -
j_gene: TRBJ1-2
abundance: -
CDR3aa: CASSINRWDGYTF
CDR3nt: TGTGCCAGTAGTATAAACCGGTGGGATGGCTACACCTTC

v_gene: TRBV19
d_gene: TRBD1
j_gene: TRBJ2-3
abundance: -
CDR3aa: CASSRTGGVSPTQYF
CDR3nt: TGTGCCAGTAGTCGGACAGGGGGCGTAAGTCCGACGCAGTATTTT

v_gene: TRBV24-1
d_gene: -
j_gene: TRBJ2-5
abundance: -
CDR3aa: CATSSGSVETQYF
CDR3nt: TGTGCCACCAGTAGTGGGTCAGTGGAGACCCAGTACTTC

v_gene: TRBV5-4
d_gene: TRBD1
j_gene: TRBJ2-7
abundance: -
CDR3aa: CASSYLATGGGEQYF
CDR3nt: TGTGCCAGCAGCTATCTCGCGACAGGGGGTGGCGAGCAGTACTTC

v_gene: TRBV27
d_gene: -
j_gene: TRBJ2-5
abundance: -
CDR3aa: CASCQNGRETQYF
CDR3nt: TGTGCCAGCTGCCAAAACGGGCGGGAGACCCAGTACTTC

v_gene: TRBV10-1
d_gene: -
j_gene: TRBJ2-6
abundance: -
CDR3aa: CASGSTGANVLTF
CDR3nt: TGCGCCAGCGGCAGTACTGGGGCCAACGTCCTGACTTTC

v_gene: TRBV10-2
d_gene: TRBD2
j_gene: TRBJ2-3
abundance: -
CDR3aa: CASRQLAGEDTQYF
CDR3nt: TGCGCCAGCAGGCAACTAGCGGGGGAAGATACGCAGTATTTT

v_gene: TRBV5-6
d_gene: -
j_gene: TRBJ1-6
abundance: -
CDR3aa: CASSPGSQYSPLHF
CDR3nt: TGTGCCAGCAGCCCCGGGTCGCAATATTCACCCCTCCACTTT

v_gene: TRBV7-2
d_gene: -
j_gene: TRBJ2-5
abundance: -
CDR3aa: CASSLIGETQYF
CDR3nt: TGTGCCAGCAGCTTGATCGGAGAGACCCAGTACTTC

v_gene: TRBV4-3
d_gene: -
j_gene: TRBJ1-3
abundance: -
CDR3aa: CASSPGGSGNTIYF
CDR3nt: TGCGCCAGCTCCCCCGGAGGTTCTGGAAACACCATATATTTT

v_gene: TRBV5-4
d_gene: -
j_gene: TRBJ2-7
abundance: -
CDR3aa: CASSWDDYEQYF
CDR3nt: TGTGCCAGCAGCTGGGACGACTACGAGCAGTACTTC

v_gene: TRBV30
d_gene: -
j_gene: TRBJ1-2
abundance: -
CDR3aa: CAWSETGVLYGYTF
CDR3nt: TGTGCCTGGAGCGAAACGGGGGTCCTCTATGGCTACACCTTC

v_gene: TRBV7-9
d_gene: TRBD1
j_gene: TRBJ1-2
abundance: few
CDR3aa: CASSFPLQGNYGYTF
CDR3nt: TGTGCCAGCAGCTTCCCCCTACAGGGGAACTATGGCTACACCTTC

v_gene: TRBV18
d_gene: -
j_gene: TRBJ2-7
abundance: -
CDR3aa: CASSPRGSEQYF
CDR3nt: TGTGCCAGCTCACCAAGGGGGAGCGAGCAGTACTTC

v_gene: TRBV6-5
d_gene: -
j_gene: TRBJ1-1
abundance: -
CDR3aa: CASRPPVGGTEAFF
CDR3nt: TGTGCCAGCAGACCTCCCGTAGGGGGTACTGAAGCTTTCTTT

v_gene: TRBV7-7
d_gene: -
j_gene: TRBJ2-1
abundance: -
CDR3aa: CASSLALSHNEQFF
CDR3nt: TGTGCTAGCAGCTTGGCACTATCCCACAATGAGCAGTTCTTC

v_gene: TRBV7-3
d_gene: TRBD1
j_gene: TRBJ2-2
abundance: -
CDR3aa: CASSLDRGAGELFF
CDR3nt: TGTGCCAGCAGCCTCGACAGGGGCGCCGGGGAGCTGTTTTTT

v_gene: TRBV5-1
d_gene: -
j_gene: TRBJ2-3
abundance: -
CDR3aa: CASTGTTDTQYF
CDR3nt: TGCGCCAGCACCGGGACCACAGATACGCAGTATTTT

v_gene: TRBV5-1
d_gene: -
j_gene: TRBJ1-6
abundance: -
CDR3aa: CASSLEWGRGDSPLHF
CDR3nt: TGCGCCAGCAGCTTGGAATGGGGGCGCGGCGATTCACCCCTCCACTTT

v_gene: TRBV6-2/TRBV6-3
d_gene: TRBD2
j_gene: TRBJ2-7
abundance: -
CDR3aa: CASSYPGLALYEQYF
CDR3nt: TGTGCCAGCAGTTACCCAGGACTAGCCCTTTACGAGCAGTACTTC

v_gene: TRBV18
d_gene: -
j_gene: TRBJ2-7
abundance: -
CDR3aa: CASSPRDNSYEQYF
CDR3nt: TGTGCCAGCTCACCACGGGACAACTCCTACGAGCAGTACTTC

v_gene: TRBV9
d_gene: -
j_gene: TRBJ1-1
abundance: -
CDR3aa: CASSVGGGGTEAFF
CDR3nt: TGTGCCAGCAGCGTAGGGGGGGGCGGCACTGAAGCTTTCTTT

v_gene: TRBV19
d_gene: TRBD1
j_gene: TRBJ1-2
abundance: -
CDR3aa: CASRTGDGYTF
CDR3nt: TGTGCCAGTAGGACAGGGGATGGCTACACCTTC

v_gene: TRBV7-9
d_gene: -
j_gene: TRBJ2-2
abundance: -
CDR3aa: CASSLASSTGELFF
CDR3nt: TGTGCCAGCAGCTTAGCGTCCTCGACCGGGGAGCTGTTTTTT

v_gene: TRBV7-3
d_gene: -
j_gene: TRBJ1-2
abundance: -
CDR3aa: CASSLSPASNYGYTF
CDR3nt: TGTGCCAGCAGCTTAAGTCCAGCCTCTAACTATGGCTACACCTTC

v_gene: TRBV4-3
d_gene: TRBD2
j_gene: TRBJ2-7
abundance: few
CDR3aa: CASSQELAVTYEQYF
CDR3nt: TGCGCCAGCAGCCAAGAACTAGCGGTAACCTACGAGCAGTACTTC

v_gene: TRBV5-1
d_gene: -
j_gene: TRBJ1-1
abundance: -
CDR3aa: CASSPQGPNTEAFF
CDR3nt: TGCGCCAGTTCACCCCAGGGACCGAACACTGAAGCTTTCTTT

v_gene: TRBV3-1/TRBV3-2
d_gene: -
j_gene: TRBJ2-7
abundance: -
CDR3aa: CASSQDRLVVREQYF
CDR3nt: TGTGCCAGCAGCCAAGATCGGTTAGTGGTTCGCGAGCAGTACTTC

v_gene: TRBV25-1
d_gene: -
j_gene: TRBJ1-6
abundance: -
CDR3aa: CASSENPVSSYNSPLHF
CDR3nt: TGTGCCAGCAGTGAAAATCCGGTCAGCTCCTATAATTCACCCCTCCACTTT

v_gene: TRBV7-3
d_gene: TRBD2
j_gene: TRBJ2-6
abundance: -
CDR3aa: CASSLGGSYSGANVLTF
CDR3nt: TGTGCCAGCTCGCTCGGGGGGAGCTACTCTGGGGCCAACGTCCTGACTTTC